Sequencing of this T cell receptor (beta chain) was carried out in a study of early T cells in non-severe SARS-CoV-2 infection. On the study more broadly: The input, bulk RNA from unsorted whole blood, was sequenced, and chains were unpaired.

Tagging with unique molecular identifiers was applied to individual cDNA molecules. In TCRdb, the 5' RACE reads were re-called with MiXCR into one record per CDR3 protein. The sample has approximately 77,000 distinct CDR3 sequences, roughly 12% seen once. The CDR3 is 11 residues long. Germline lookup yields CDR1 SEHNR and CDR2 FQNEAQ (reference sequence). V shed 6 bases and J shed 3 bases, with 6 bases lying between them. Ten or more counts support this clonotype. Its antigen is currently unknown. Overall study findings and caveats: Private and CD4 specificities were missed by VDJdb matching, which favored anti-spike CD8 responses.

This receptor was obtained from an adult who was a healthcare worker with PCR-confirmed SARS-CoV-2 infection or an uninfected control (not recorded which). The rearrangement links TRBV7-9 to TRBJ2-7; no firm D call. The material sequenced was whole blood. The CDR3 bases are TGTGCCAGCAGTCGTGGCTACGAGCAGTACTTC. Residues: CASSRGYEQYF.